A single sample gave rise to the 23 T cell receptor beta chains below, sequenced in a study of cytomegalovirus exposure and HLA in healthy donors. PCR involved 60 Vbeta and 13 Jbeta primers. Assay used: immunoSEQ multiplex PCR; TCRdb lists only in-frame clones, some missing. The sample records 120,000 or so clones, around 83% being singletons. Sequencing input: PBMCs. The receptor set was obtained from a woman aged 55-70 years in good health and CMV-seropositive.

CDR3 bases: TGTGCCAGCAGCCCCCGTCTGCAGGCCGAGCAGTACTTC. Translated, it gives CASSPRLQAEQYF. The genes are TRBV2 and TRBJ2-7; no definite D call. The germline V gene has CDR1 SNHLY and CDR2 FYNNEI. The CDR3 has 13 amino acids. V lost 6 bases and J lost 6, with 15 bases in between.

CDR3 loop: CASSFVTGNTEAFF. Here the CDR3 DNA reads TGTGCCAGTAGCTTTGTGACTGGGAACACTGAAGCTTTCTTT. The rearrangement uses TRBV19 and TRBJ1-1; D is uncertain. The CDR3 sequence is 14 residues long. Germline-derived CDR1 and CDR2 are LNHDA and SQIVND (reference sequence). Trimming removed 6 bases at V and 1 base at J, with 12 bases between.

The chain employs TRBV7-6 and TRBJ2-5; weak D call: TRBD1 (6 bases). TRBJ2-7 explains the end of the DNA better; the J call may be wrong. There are 13 residues in the CDR3. Germline V gene data show CDR1 as SGHVS and CDR2 as FNYEAQ. CDR3 residues: CASSKDRPYEQYF. For the CDR3, the DNA is TGTGCCAGCAGCAAGGACAGACCCTACGAGCAGTACTTC.

Only a few counts were recorded for this clone. The rearrangement joins TRBV19 to TRBJ2-2, with TRBD2 matching over 15 bases. This CDR3 is 18 amino acids long. Per germline, CDR1 LNHDA and CDR2 SQIVND (reference sequence). V lost 4 bases and J lost 3; bases outside the gene matches: 6. CDR3 in amino acids: CASSNGLAGGFDTGELFF. The CDR3 nucleotides are TGTGCCAGTAGTAACGGACTAGCGGGAGGGTTCGACACCGGGGAGCTGTTTTTT.

This clone was recorded a few times. DNA of the CDR3: TGTGCCAGTAGTACCGCGGGAATGGGGTACAATGAGCAGTTCTTC. Protein: CASSTAGMGYNEQFF. V is TRBV19 and J is TRBJ2-1; D is possibly TRBD2 (6 bases). Germline V gives CDR1 LNHDA, CDR2 SQIVND (reference sequence). V was shortened by 4 bases and J by 4 bases, with 14 bases between the two germline ends. The CDR3 has 15 residues.

The rearrangement joins TRBV28 to TRBJ2-3, with 13 bases aligning to TRBD2. The CDR3 covers 17 residues. The J segment lost 4 bases and the V segment lost 10 bases, leaving 14 bases of the junction unmatched. Looked up from germline, CDR1 is MDHEN and CDR2 is SYDVKM. This CDR3 reads CATYSRTSGSRSDTQYF. The CDR3 DNA sequence: TGTGCCACGTATTCTCGGACTAGCGGGAGTCGGTCAGATACGCAGTATTTT.

The gene calls are TRBV2 and TRBJ2-5, with 7 bases aligning to TRBD1. CDR3 length: 13 amino acids. V trimming: 4 bases; J trimming: 7 bases; junction bases outside the gene matches: 6. CDR1 SNHLY and CDR2 FYNNEI come from the germline V gene. The CDR3 nucleotides read TGTGCCAGCAGTGGACAGGGTCCGGGGACCCAGTACTTC. Protein product: CASSGQGPGTQYF.

The chain recombines TRBV5-1 with TRBJ1-1, with D perhaps matching TRBD1 (5 bases). V was clipped by 4 bases and J by 4 bases, with 20 bases between them. Germline V lookup: CDR1 SGHRS, CDR2 YFSETQ. This CDR3 has 16 amino acids. The CDR3 protein is CASSRGTLSGGTEAFF. Written as DNA, the CDR3 is TGCGCCAGCAGCAGAGGGACCCTTTCCGGGGGCACTGAAGCTTTCTTT.

The chain is built from TRBV9 and TRBJ2-7, with D maybe TRBD2 (5 bases). Between the trimmed V and J ends, which lost 6 bases and 3 bases, there was a span of 19 bases. Looked up from germline, CDR1 is SGDLS and CDR2 is YYNGEE. The CDR3 spans 15 residues. The CDR3 loop is CASISPGVAFYEQYF. Written as DNA, the CDR3 is TGTGCCAGCATATCCCCCGGGGTCGCATTCTACGAGCAGTACTTC.

This clone has at least ten counts. The V gene is TRBV25-1, the J gene TRBJ2-2; 11 nucleotides match TRBD2. The V and J ends lost 2 bases and 6 bases, in that order; junction bases with no gene match: 8. The CDR3 runs 17 residues. Germline V lookup: CDR1 MGHDK, CDR2 SYGVNS. This chain's CDR3 is CASSEPVAGGPSGELFF. The CDR3 region has the DNA TGTGCCAGCAGTGAACCCGTAGCGGGAGGGCCCTCCGGGGAGCTGTTTTTT.

This clone was seen a few times. This chain links TRBV6-5 with TRBJ1-2; 7 bases fit TRBD1. The V gene end was trimmed by 6 bases and the J gene end by 4 bases; junction bases not matched to a gene: 11. The CDR3 length is 15 residues. The germline CDR1 and CDR2 sequences are MNHEY and SVGAGI. DNA of the CDR3: TGTGCCAGCAGATCGACCCGGGACAGCAGCTATGGCTACACCTTC. Protein product: CASRSTRDSSYGYTF.

The rearrangement uses TRBV5-1 and TRBJ2-7; 9 bases align to TRBD2. This CDR3 is 16 amino acids long. Germline trimming cut 6 bases from V and 0 bases from J; bases unmatched to any gene: 10. Germline V lookup: CDR1 SGHRS, CDR2 YFSETQ. The CDR3 nucleotides are TGCGCCAGCACAATAAAGGGTAGCGGGAGCTCCTACGAGCAGTACTTC. Protein sequence: CASTIKGSGSSYEQYF.

The chain is built from TRBV11-3 and TRBJ1-1; no clear D. The CDR3 runs to 13 residues. Between the trimmed V and J ends, which lost 4 bases and 1 base, there was a span of 7 bases. The germline V gene encodes CDR1 SGHNT and CDR2 YENEEA. CDR3 sequence reads: CASSSLTNTEAFF. For the CDR3, the DNA is TGTGCCAGCAGCTCCCTAACGAACACTGAAGCTTTCTTT.

V gene TRBV18 combines with J gene TRBJ1-6; D is possibly TRBD1 (5 bases). This CDR3 contains 16 residues. Between the trimmed V and J ends, which lost 3 bases and 6 bases, there was a span of 15 bases. The germline CDR1 and CDR2 sequences are KGHSH and LQKENI. In DNA, the CDR3 is TGTGCCAGCTCACCGCGGATAGGTGACAGTAATTCACCCCTCCACTTT. Translation gives CASSPRIGDSNSPLHF. Filled out from reference TRBV18 and TRBJ1-6, the complete variable domain reads NAGVMQNPRHLVRRRGQEARLRCSPMKGHSHVYWYRQLPEEGLKFMVYLQKENIIDESGMPKERFSAEFPKEGPSILRIQQVVRGDSAAYFCASSPRIGDSNSPLHFGNGTRLTVT.

This clone was detected only once. The CDR3 DNA reads as TGTGCCAGCAGTCGAGGGGGGGGACCAGCCAAAAACATTCAGTACTTC. Translated, it gives CASSRGGGPAKNIQYF. The V call is TRBV28, the J call TRBJ2-4; possibly TRBD2 for D (7 bases). Germline V gene lookup returns CDR1 MDHEN and CDR2 SYDVKM. V was cut by 5 bases and J by 0 bases, with 14 bases left in between. This CDR3 contains 16 residues.

CDR3 in amino acids: CSVRTQGANYGYTF. DNA for the CDR3: TGCAGCGTACGAACTCAGGGGGCGAACTATGGCTACACCTTC. The J gene is TRBJ1-2, the V gene TRBV29-1; 8 nucleotides align to TRBD1. After removal of 6 bases from V and 2 bases from J, the junction contained 8 bases not matched to a gene. The CDR3 length is 14 residues. Per the germline V gene, CDR1 is SQVTM and CDR2 is ANQGSEA.

CDR3 region: CASSPGTSGYNEQFF. The CDR3, as DNA: TGCGCCAGCAGCCCCGGGACTAGCGGTTACAATGAGCAGTTCTTC. V is TRBV5-1 and J is TRBJ2-1, with 11 positions matching TRBD2. V shed 4 bases, J shed 4 bases, and the junction held 4 bases outside the gene matches. The germline V gene has CDR1 SGHRS and CDR2 YFSETQ. CDR3 size: 15 residues.

In its sample, this clone was seen a few times. The same CDR3 also results from other DNA sequences found in this sample. The chain joins TRBV7-9 to TRBJ1-1; 7 nucleotides align to TRBD1. The length of the CDR3 is 15 residues. Germline loops: CDR1 SEHNR, CDR2 FQNEAQ (reference sequence). V shed 3 bases, J shed 1 base, and the junction held 5 bases outside the gene matches. The CDR3 region has the DNA TGTGCCAGCAGCTTCTCTGACAGGGAGAACACTGAAGCTTTCTTT. This gives the protein CASSFSDRENTEAFF. Full variable domain (outside the CDR3, taken from reference TRBV7-9 and TRBJ1-1): DTGVSQNPRHKITKRGQNVTFRCDPISEHNRLYWYRQTLGQGPEFLTYFQNEAQLEKSRLLSDRFSAERPKGSFSTLEIQRTEQGDSAMYLCASSFSDRENTEAFFGQGTRLTVV.

This sequence joins TRBV7-9 and TRBJ2-7; D gene ambiguous. The CDR3 totals 11 residues. The germline V gene encodes CDR1 SEHNR and CDR2 FQNEAQ (reference sequence). V was trimmed by 8 bases and J by 3 bases, leaving 8 bases between them. The CDR3, as DNA: TGTGCCAGCGGCCGTGGCTACGAGCAGTACTTC. Encoded protein: CASGRGYEQYF.

The gene calls are TRBV28 and TRBJ1-4; perhaps TRBD1 as D (5 bases). The CDR3 sequence is 15 residues long. V was pared by 3 bases and J by 8 bases, with 16 bases between. The germline gives CDR1 MDHEN, CDR2 SYDVKM. The CDR3 sequence: CASSFSGADAEKLFF. Written as DNA, the CDR3 is TGTGCCAGCAGTTTTTCTGGGGCGGACGCCGAAAAACTGTTTTTT.

The chain carries TRBV5-4 and TRBJ2-7; D call uncertain. Germline assignment: CDR1 SGHNT and CDR2 YYREEE (reference sequence). Trimming stripped 0 bases from V and 1 base from J, with 8 bases between. The CDR3 is 14 residues long. The CDR3 is CASSLVADSYEQYF. In nucleotides, the CDR3 is TGTGCCAGCAGCTTGGTGGCGGATTCCTACGAGCAGTACTTC.

The rearrangement uses TRBV11-2 and TRBJ2-1, with 8 nucleotides matching TRBD2. V shed 4 bases and J 9 bases; nucleotides not matched to a gene: 14. CDR3 length equals 16 residues. Germline CDR1 reads SGHAT; CDR2 reads FQNNGV. CDR3 bases: TGTGCCAGCAGCTCACAGGTCCCGGGACTAGGGGGTGAGCAGTTCTTC. Residues: CASSSQVPGLGGEQFF. The full variable domain, its missing parts supplied by reference TRBV11-2 and TRBJ2-1, is EAGVAQSPRYKIIEKRQSVAFWCNPISGHATLYWYQQILGQGPKLLIQFQNNGVVDDSQLPKDRFSAERLKGVDSTLKIQPAKLEDSAVYLCASSSQVPGLGGEQFFGPGTRLTVL.

V is TRBV29-1 and J is TRBJ2-3; 7 nucleotides line up with TRBD2. Per germline, CDR1 SQVTM and CDR2 ANQGSEA. The J segment lost 3 bases and the V segment lost 4 bases, leaving 16 bases of the junction unmatched. This CDR3 comprises 17 residues. The CDR3 nucleotides read TGCAGCGTTGTTGGTTTGGGTAGCGGGTTTACGACAGATACGCAGTATTTT. It specifies CSVVGLGSGFTTDTQYF.